This TCR beta chain stems from a study of response to subunit inactivated influenza vaccine. MiXCR was run by TCRdb on the RT-PCR reads, yielding one entry per CDR3 protein. The sample lists a few hundred thousand distinct CDR3 sequences; 14% were seen once. The V end lost 7 bases, the J end lost 4 bases, and 13 bases lay between the germline ends. Germline V gene sequence: CDR1 SGHDN, CDR2 FVKESK. The length of the CDR3 is 14 residues. This clonotype showed up just a few times. This receptor was obtained from a man in his fifties or sixties who received an inactivated influenza vaccine. The sample here was PBMCs from blood, taken 11 to 12 days after vaccination. The genes are TRBV14 and TRBJ2-2; D ambiguous. CDR3 loop: CASKPGVPTGELFF. In nucleotides, the CDR3 is TGTGCCAGCAAACCCGGCGTTCCCACCGGGGAGCTGTTTTTT.